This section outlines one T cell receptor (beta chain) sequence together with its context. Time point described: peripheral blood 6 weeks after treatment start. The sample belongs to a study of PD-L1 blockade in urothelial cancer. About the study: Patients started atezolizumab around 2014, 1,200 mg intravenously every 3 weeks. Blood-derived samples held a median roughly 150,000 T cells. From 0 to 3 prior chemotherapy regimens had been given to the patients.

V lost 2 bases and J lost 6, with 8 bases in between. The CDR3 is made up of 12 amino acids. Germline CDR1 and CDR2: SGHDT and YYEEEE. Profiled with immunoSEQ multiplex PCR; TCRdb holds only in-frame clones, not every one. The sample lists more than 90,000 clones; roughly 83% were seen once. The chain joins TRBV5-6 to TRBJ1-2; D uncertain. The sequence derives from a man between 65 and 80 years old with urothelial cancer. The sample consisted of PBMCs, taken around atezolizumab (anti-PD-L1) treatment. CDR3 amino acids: CASSFGEDGYTF. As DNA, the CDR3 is TGTGCCAGCAGCTTCGGAGAAGATGGCTACACCTTC. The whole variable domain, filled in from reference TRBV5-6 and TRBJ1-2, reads DAGVTQSPTHLIKTRGQQVTLRCSPKSGHDTVSWYQQALGQGPQFIFQYYEEEERQRGNFPDRFSGHQFPNYSSELNVNALLLGDSALYLCASSFGEDGYTFGSGTRLTVV.